This TCR beta chain was recorded in a study of blood T cells in healthy people across ages. Study at large: Template switching caught about one barcoded beta molecule for each two T cells.

V lost 3 bases and J lost 0; bases outside the gene matches: 6. Germline V gene lookup returns CDR1 DFQATT and CDR2 SNEGSKA (reference sequence). The CDR3 is made up of 16 amino acids. Regarding this clonotype: Its antigen is still unknown.

It was with a sample-barcoded 5' primer and a J-beta primer mix that a second PCR of roughly 7 to 11 cycles was run. TCRdb redid the calling of the 5' RACE reads with MiXCR, one entry per CDR3 protein. The sample shows roughly 800,000 distinct CDR3 sequences, about 37% of them seen only once. Peripheral blood was drawn, approximately 9.4 milliliters per donor. Study-wide results and limits: Total diversity from one million sequenced T cells was likely underestimated. A strong correlation was seen between TCR beta diversity and naive T cell percentage.

This receptor was identified in a man between 18 and 35 years old in good health. The rearrangement uses TRBV20-1 and TRBJ1-3; 9 nucleotides align to TRBD1. The sequenced sample consisted of blood. CDR3 protein: CSASSPGQGSGNTIYF. The CDR3 coding sequence is TGCAGTGCTAGTTCCCCGGGACAGGGCTCTGGAAACACCATATATTTT.